Each of the 23 T cell receptor beta chains below was sequenced from the same sample in a study of early T cells in non-severe SARS-CoV-2 infection. Via MiXCR, TCRdb re-called the 5' RACE reads, giving one row per CDR3 protein. The sample lists approximately 84,000 distinct CDR3 sequences; more than 13% were seen once. Sequencing used whole blood. The receptors were gathered from an adult who was a healthcare worker with PCR-confirmed SARS-CoV-2 infection or an uninfected control (not recorded which).

This clonotype has a count of ten or more. The genes are TRBV28 and TRBJ2-3; D unresolved. CDR1 MDHEN and CDR2 SYDVKM come from the germline V gene. CDR3 length: 13 amino acids. The V and J ends lost 3 bases and 1 base respectively, with 5 bases between them. CDR3 in DNA: TGTGCCAGCAGTTTCCGAGGCACAGATACGCAGTATTTT. As protein: CASSFRGTDTQYF.

Only a few counts were recorded for this clonotype. The conserved final phenylalanine or tryptophan is absent from the CDR3, which likely points to a read error. This chain links TRBV12-5 with TRBJ2-1; unclear D gene. This CDR3 has 13 residues. CDR1 is LGHNT and CDR2 is FRNRAP in the germline V gene. V lost 5 bases and J lost 6, with 11 bases in between. CDR3 protein: CASGTGPGNEQFS. The CDR3 nucleotides are TGTGCTAGTGGTACTGGGCCAGGCAATGAGCAGTTCTCC.

J is TRBJ2-2 and V is TRBV12-3 or TRBV12-4; no clear D. V was clipped by 5 bases and J by 3 bases, with 10 bases between them. The CDR3 has 14 amino acids. CDR3 protein: CASSPGFYTGELFF. The CDR3 DNA is TGTGCCAGCAGTCCCGGGTTTTACACCGGGGAGCTGTTTTTT.

The V gene is TRBV5-1, the J gene TRBJ2-7, with no clear D. CDR1 SGHRS and CDR2 YFSETQ come from the germline V gene. The CDR3 totals 13 residues. Trimming removed 4 bases from V and 3 bases from J, with 11 bases in between. CDR3 loop: CASSPDGVYEQYF. CDR3 bases: TGCGCCAGCAGCCCGGACGGAGTCTACGAGCAGTACTTC.

J is TRBJ2-2 and V is TRBV6-6; D gene uncertain. V shed 7 bases and J shed 1 base, with 7 bases lying between them. CDR3 length: 13 amino acids. Germline V gene lookup returns CDR1 MNHNY and CDR2 SVGAGI (reference sequence). Written as DNA, the CDR3 is TGTGCCAGCAAGCATCTGAACACCGGGGAGCTGTTTTTT. Protein product: CASKHLNTGELFF.

In its sample, this clonotype was seen a few times. The V gene is TRBV12-3 or TRBV12-4, the J gene TRBJ1-2; D perhaps matches TRBD1 (5 bases). This CDR3 is 16 amino acids long. Between the trimmed V and J ends, which lost 3 bases and 4 bases, there was a span of 18 bases. The CDR3 bases are TGTGCCAGCAGTTTTTGGGGGAGGGGCTCTGGCTATGGCTACACCTTC. This gives the protein CASSFWGRGSGYGYTF.

The chain uses TRBV7-9 and TRBJ1-6, with D perhaps TRBD1 (5 bases). This CDR3 spans 12 amino acids. CDR1 is SEHNR, CDR2 FQNEAQ, per germline (reference sequence). V lost 9 bases and J 9 bases, leaving 12 bases between the germline ends. CDR3 amino acids: CASGQGGSPLHF. DNA for the CDR3: TGTGCCAGTGGGCAGGGAGGTTCACCCCTCCACTTT.

This sequence joins TRBV2 and TRBJ1-1; no clear D. CDR1 is SNHLY, CDR2 FYNNEI, per germline. Trimming stripped 8 bases from V and 0 bases from J, with 10 bases between. CDR3 length equals 13 residues. CDR3 in amino acids: CASAAEVNTEAFF. The DNA of the CDR3 is TGTGCCAGCGCAGCAGAGGTGAACACTGAAGCTTTCTTT.

This chain joins TRBV19 and TRBJ2-5; TRBD1 matches at 9 bases. The CDR3 contains 15 residues. After removal of 3 bases from V and 5 bases from J, the junction contained 7 bases not matched to a gene. Germline V lookup: CDR1 LNHDA, CDR2 SQIVND (reference sequence). The CDR3 loop reads CASSIGGTGYETQYF. CDR3 DNA: TGTGCCAGTAGTATTGGGGGGACAGGGTACGAGACCCAGTACTTC.

V gene TRBV20-1 combines with J gene TRBJ2-3; no firm D call. CDR3 length: 14 residues. Germline CDR1 reads DFQATT; CDR2 reads SNEGSKA (reference sequence). V gave up 4 bases and J gave up 4 bases, with 15 bases separating them. CDR3: CSATDTSGPDTQYF. CDR3 bases: TGCAGTGCTACCGACACGTCAGGTCCAGATACGCAGTATTTT.

This clonotype was detected a few times. V usage is TRBV7-2 and J usage is TRBJ2-7; D is unresolved. Germline assignment: CDR1 SGHTA and CDR2 FQGNSA. This CDR3 region has 15 residues. V was clipped by 3 bases and J by 5 bases, with 17 bases between them. Written as DNA, the CDR3 is TGTGCCAGCAGCTTCCTCCCGAGAGCGCCAGACGAGCAGTACTTC. This gives the protein CASSFLPRAPDEQYF.

This clonotype turned up a few times. The V and J genes are TRBV4-1 and TRBJ2-5; D remains unclear. The CDR3 is made up of 15 amino acids. With 1 base removed from V and 7 bases from J, the gap between germline ends came to 16 bases. Germline V CDR1 and CDR2: MGHRA, YSYEKL. The CDR3 protein is CASSQAWAARATQYF. The CDR3 DNA is TGCGCCAGCAGCCAAGCGTGGGCCGCGCGTGCGACCCAGTACTTC.

This clonotype appeared a few times. The chain has TRBV14 and TRBJ2-6, with 8 bases that match TRBD1. Per the germline V gene, CDR1 is SGHDN and CDR2 is FVKESK. The CDR3 has 15 amino acids. V gave up 6 bases and J gave up 3 bases; unmatched junction bases: 4. The CDR3 sequence: CASRKTGDGANVLTF. The CDR3, as DNA: TGTGCCAGCAGAAAGACAGGGGATGGGGCCAACGTCCTGACTTTC.

This clonotype was seen a handful of times. The rearrangement joins TRBV5-1 to TRBJ1-6; D possibly corresponds to TRBD1 (6 bases). Trimming left V 4 bases short and J 7 bases short, with 12 bases between. The CDR3 covers 14 residues. Germline-derived CDR1 and CDR2 are SGHRS and YFSETQ. Written as DNA, the CDR3 is TGCGCCAGCAGCCAGGGGACATGGAATTCACCCCTCCACTTT. This codes for CASSQGTWNSPLHF.

This clonotype was detected a few times. The chain links TRBV7-2 to TRBJ2-1; 11 nucleotides line up with TRBD2. CDR3 size: 19 residues. Germline V gene lookup returns CDR1 SGHTA and CDR2 FQGNSA. Germline trimming cut 1 base from V and 7 bases from J; bases unmatched to any gene: 15. This CDR3 reads CASSLGGPSSGRHRNEQFF. The CDR3 DNA reads TGTGCCAGCAGCTTAGGGGGGCCCTCTAGCGGGAGGCACAGAAATGAGCAGTTCTTC.

This clonotype has ten or more counts. The chain links TRBV10-3 to TRBJ2-1; 10 bases fit TRBD2. The CDR3 is made up of 17 amino acids. The germline V gene has CDR1 ENHRY and CDR2 SYGVKD. The J segment lost 0 bases and the V segment lost 3 bases, leaving 5 bases of the junction unmatched. CDR3 amino acids: CAISDPSGRASYNEQFF. In DNA, the CDR3 is TGTGCCATCAGTGACCCAAGCGGGAGGGCCTCCTACAATGAGCAGTTCTTC.

This clonotype was counted many times. This rearrangement joins TRBV5-8 to TRBJ1-3; D unclear. CDR3 length equals 16 residues. CDR1 and CDR2 (germline): SGHTS, YDEGEE. With 0 bases removed from V and 5 bases from J, the gap between germline ends came to 15 bases. The CDR3 loop reads CASSLDRVPRRNTIYF. In DNA, the CDR3 is TGTGCCAGCAGCTTGGACCGGGTTCCTAGGCGAAACACCATATATTTT.

The rearrangement joins TRBV2 to TRBJ1-1; a possible D gene is TRBD1 (6 bases). The V gene's germline CDR1 is SNHLY and CDR2 FYNNEI. This CDR3 contains 14 residues. Trimming took off 7 bases at V and 1 base at J, with 13 bases between the two ends. The chain's CDR3 is CASIPEGGNTEAFF. The CDR3 DNA follows: TGTGCCAGCATTCCCGAGGGGGGGAACACTGAAGCTTTCTTT.

The V call is TRBV24-1, the J call TRBJ2-2, with D possibly being TRBD2 (5 bases). Germline CDR1 and CDR2: KGHDR and SFDVKD. This CDR3 has 12 residues. V shed 7 bases and J shed 5 bases, with 7 bases lying between them. CDR3 in amino acids: CATRRGTGELFF. The CDR3 nucleotides are TGTGCCACCAGGAGAGGGACCGGGGAGCTGTTTTTT.

This clonotype turned up a few times. This chain uses TRBV24-1 with TRBJ1-1; D is unclear. Germline V CDR1 and CDR2: KGHDR, SFDVKD. The CDR3 contains 15 residues. V was pared by 2 bases and J by 1 base, with 10 bases between. Here the CDR3 DNA reads TGTGCCACCAGTGATTCCGGGGAGGGGAACACTGAAGCTTTCTTT. It yields the protein CATSDSGEGNTEAFF.

The table lists this clonotype with a few counts. This chain connects TRBV9 to TRBJ2-2; perhaps TRBD1 as D (5 bases). The CDR3 covers 12 residues. Germline V gene lookup returns CDR1 SGDLS and CDR2 YYNGEE. V was clipped by 1 base and J by 7 bases, with 5 bases between them. CDR3 residues: CASSVRGGELFF. The CDR3 DNA reads as TGTGCCAGCAGCGTAAGGGGCGGGGAGCTGTTTTTT.

This clonotype appeared a few times. J is TRBJ2-1 and V is TRBV4-1; D gene ambiguous. Germline-derived CDR1 and CDR2 are MGHRA and YSYEKL. V lost 0 bases and J 7 bases, leaving 13 bases between the germline ends. The CDR3 is 15 residues long. CDR3 region: CASSQEAAGPNEQFF. CDR3 nucleotides: TGCGCCAGCAGCCAAGAGGCGGCAGGCCCGAATGAGCAGTTCTTC.

This clonotype was observed a handful of times. V and J are TRBV13 and TRBJ2-4; D may be TRBD1 (5 bases). CDR1 PRHDT and CDR2 FYEKMQ come from the germline V gene (reference sequence). This CDR3 has 16 amino acids. Deletions cut 5 bases from V and 1 base from J, with 15 bases between. CDR3 sequence: CASSPDSPSAKNIQYF. Written as DNA, the CDR3 is TGTGCCAGCAGCCCAGACAGCCCCTCGGCCAAAAACATTCAGTACTTC.